This T cell receptor beta chain was recovered during a study of blood T cell repertoires in COVID-19. A word on this clone: Other DNA sequences of this sample code for an identical CDR3.

Assay used: immunoSEQ multiplex PCR; TCRdb lists only in-frame clones, some missing. Among 99,000 or so clones, 84% were seen once, and the ten largest hold under 2%. This CDR3 has 12 residues. The germline V and J ends were trimmed by 2 bases and 4 bases, with 5 bases remaining between them. The specimen was peripheral blood. The genes are TRBV12-3 or TRBV12-4 and TRBJ2-5; D ambiguous. This clonotype originated in a man in his 70s with active or convalescent COVID-19. The CDR3 bases are TGTGCCAGCAGTTTATCGGGAGAGACCCAGTACTTC. Translated, it gives CASSLSGETQYF.